This T cell receptor (beta chain) was obtained from a study of control samples from healthy donors and cancer patients. Trimming cost V 3 bases and J 4 bases; bases outside gene matches: 6. This CDR3 has 14 amino acids. Germline V gene lookup returns CDR1 SGHNT and CDR2 YENEEA. Repertoires were generated with immunoSEQ multiplex PCR, while TCRdb's copy carries only in-frame clones and drops some. The profile shows 8,000 to 11,000 clones, roughly 91% of them singletons. The V call is TRBV11-3, the J call TRBJ2-7; 7 positions match TRBD1. This clonotype originated in a man aged 55 to 70 with colorectal cancer. The sample comprised PBMCs. The DNA for the CDR3 is TGTGCCAGCAGCTTTTCCGGGACAGCGTACGAGCAGTACTTC. It specifies CASSFSGTAYEQYF.